Presented here are 22 T cell receptor beta chains from one specimen sequenced in a study of beta chain features in type 1 diabetes. Expressed TCRB transcripts were sequenced after all isolated RNA was converted to cDNA. The assay was immunoSEQ multiplex PCR, and TCRdb's table has in-frame clones only and misses some. Here the sample spans about 320,000 clones, approximately 14% being singletons. Specimen: central memory CD4+ T cells from blood. The receptor source for this set is a man aged 30-40 years in good health.

This clone was detected a few times. This chain uses TRBV10-3 with TRBJ2-3, with 8 bases aligning to TRBD2. Trimming took 7 bases from V and 4 from J; bases not matched to a gene: 7. The length of the CDR3 is 14 residues. Germline loops: CDR1 ENHRY, CDR2 SYGVKD. CDR3 residues: CAIKQTGGADTQYF. CDR3 nucleotides: TGTGCCATCAAACAGACCGGGGGGGCAGATACGCAGTATTTT.

This clone turned up a few times. V gene TRBV2 combines with J gene TRBJ1-4; D unresolved. Germline V CDR1 and CDR2: SNHLY, FYNNEI. V lost 7 bases to trimming and J lost 7 bases, with 13 bases between them. This CDR3 spans 13 amino acids. Here the CDR3 reads CASKDGGIEKLFF. DNA for the CDR3: TGTGCCAGCAAGGACGGCGGGATTGAAAAACTGTTTTTT.

The rearrangement joins TRBV4-2 to TRBJ2-3, with 11 bases that match TRBD2. V dropped 3 bases and J dropped 5; count of bases not matched to a gene: 7. The germline V gene encodes CDR1 LGHNA and CDR2 YNFKEQ. This CDR3 has 16 amino acids. The CDR3 coding sequence is TGTGCCAGCAGCCATAGCGGGAGGGCCTCGCGAGATACGCAGTATTTT. Its translation is CASSHSGRASRDTQYF.

The rearrangement joins TRBV7-9 to TRBJ1-4; 7 nucleotides align to TRBD1. CDR3 length: 15 amino acids. Per germline, CDR1 SEHNR and CDR2 FQNEAQ (reference sequence). With 3 bases clipped from V and 5 bases from J, the junction kept 6 bases outside the gene matches. CDR3 bases: TGTGCCAGCAGCTTTTTACAGGGGTTAAATGAAAAACTGTTTTTT. Protein product: CASSFLQGLNEKLFF.

V usage is TRBV29-1 and J usage is TRBJ2-3; 7 nucleotides align to TRBD2. The trim removed 6 bases at V and 6 bases at J, leaving 9 bases unmatched. Germline V CDR1 and CDR2: SQVTM, ANQGSEA. The CDR3 is 13 residues long. The CDR3 DNA sequence: TGCAGCGTAGGGAGACGGGGAGGGGATACGCAGTATTTT. Translating gives CSVGRRGGDTQYF.

This clone appeared a few times. The V and J genes are TRBV2 and TRBJ2-7, with a tentative D call TRBD1 (7 bases). Between the trimmed V and J ends, which lost 8 bases and 7 bases, there was a span of 21 bases. Germline CDR1 is SNHLY and CDR2 is FYNNEI. The CDR3 spans 14 residues. CDR3 sequence reads: CASRRVQGEYEQYF. The DNA for the CDR3 is TGTGCCAGCCGGAGGGTCCAGGGGGAATATGAGCAGTACTTC.

Many counts were recorded for this clone. The V and J genes are TRBV7-2 and TRBJ1-1; D not resolved. The length of the CDR3 is 13 residues. The germline CDR1 and CDR2 sequences are SGHTA and FQGNSA. With 5 bases removed from V and 2 bases from J, the gap between germline ends came to 9 bases. The CDR3 reads CASSTSVNTEAFF. The CDR3 DNA reads as TGTGCCAGCAGCACCAGCGTAAACACTGAAGCTTTCTTT.

This clone was seen only a few times. The rearrangement joins TRBV2 to TRBJ1-5; 7 bases map to TRBD1. The CDR3 length is 15 residues. After removal of 0 bases from V and 5 bases from J, the junction contained 4 bases not matched to a gene. Germline assignment: CDR1 SNHLY and CDR2 FYNNEI. The CDR3 region is CASSEAWDSYQPQHF. The CDR3 DNA follows: TGTGCCAGCAGTGAAGCGTGGGACAGTTATCAGCCCCAGCATTTT.

At least ten counts were recorded for this clone. The V and J genes are TRBV2 and TRBJ2-3, with 7 bases matching TRBD2. Trimming removed 7 bases from V and 2 bases from J; junction bases left unmatched: 6. Germline assignment: CDR1 SNHLY and CDR2 FYNNEI. CDR3 size: 14 residues. CDR3 DNA sequence: TGTGCCAGCACCCCGGGACTATTCACAGATACGCAGTATTTT. Its translation: CASTPGLFTDTQYF.

There are a few counts of this clone. The genes are TRBV28 and TRBJ1-1, with a possible D match to TRBD1 (5 bases). This CDR3 has 14 residues. The V gene's germline CDR1 is MDHEN and CDR2 SYDVKM. Trimming removed 5 bases at V and 4 bases at J, with 14 bases between. In DNA, the CDR3 is TGTGCCAGCAGTCCCCTCGGGGGGTTCACTGAAGCTTTCTTT. It yields the protein CASSPLGGFTEAFF.

A few counts support this clone. This chain connects TRBV11-3 to TRBJ2-2; a possible D gene is TRBD2 (5 bases). Germline assignment: CDR1 SGHNT and CDR2 YENEEA. The length of the CDR3 is 14 residues. With 5 bases removed from V and 8 bases from J, the gap between germline ends came to 15 bases. CDR3 nucleotide sequence: TGTGCCAGCAGCCCCGCTGGGAGTCCTGGGGAGCTGTTTTTT. Residues: CASSPAGSPGELFF.

The chain carries TRBV7-2 and TRBJ2-7; TRBD2 matches 7 bases. Germline CDR1 and CDR2: SGHTA and FQGNSA. The CDR3 totals 14 residues. V shed 3 bases and J 7 bases; nucleotides not matched to a gene: 9. DNA of the CDR3: TGTGCCAGCAGCTTGACAAGCGGGGTAGGGGAGCAGTACGTC. It translates to CASSLTSGVGEQYV.

A few counts support this clone. The chain uses TRBV11-2 and TRBJ2-3; 7 bases are a match to TRBD2. The CDR3 has 16 residues. V was clipped by 1 base and J by 0 bases; unmatched bases: 4. Germline V gene sequence: CDR1 SGHAT, CDR2 FQNNGV. This chain's CDR3 is CASSLGAGRSTDTQYF. For the CDR3, the DNA is TGTGCCAGCAGCTTAGGGGCCGGGAGGAGCACAGATACGCAGTATTTT.

The chain couples TRBV6-5 to TRBJ2-1, with TRBD2 as a possible D gene (6 bases). CDR3 length: 13 residues. CDR1 is MNHEY, CDR2 SVGAGI, per germline. V was cut by 6 bases and J by 9 bases, with 15 bases left in between. In nucleotides, the CDR3 is TGTGCCAGCAGCCCTCGGGGGACCCTTGAGCAGTTCTTC. It is translated as CASSPRGTLEQFF.

This clone turned up a few times. Germline is not matched at one junction end, which may reflect a read error. The V and J genes are TRBV7-9 and TRBJ2-3; D remains unclear. Germline V gene data show CDR1 as SEHNR and CDR2 as FQNEAQ (reference sequence). There are 12 residues in the CDR3. DNA for the CDR3: TGTGCCAGCAGCTTAGGAGACTTAGCCCTTCCTTTT. It specifies CASSLGDLALPF.

This clone was counted between two and nine times. The chain uses TRBV7-6 and TRBJ2-3; 9 bases agree with TRBD2. This CDR3 is built from 14 residues. V lost 5 bases and J lost 6; bases outside the gene matches: 6. The germline gives CDR1 SGHVS, CDR2 FNYEAQ. The CDR3 spells CASSKLAGGDTQYF. CDR3 nucleotides: TGTGCCAGCAGCAAACTAGCGGGCGGGGATACGCAGTATTTT.

A few counts support this clone. The V call is TRBV2, the J call TRBJ1-6; 8 nucleotides align to TRBD1. The CDR3 has 14 amino acids. The ends lost 6 bases at V and 8 bases at J; junction bases unmatched: 6. CDR1 is SNHLY, CDR2 FYNNEI, per germline. The CDR3 region has the DNA TGTGCCAGCAGCTCCGGGACAGGTTATTCACCCCTCCACTTT. It translates to CASSSGTGYSPLHF.

This clone was counted ten times or more. The chain joins TRBV19 to TRBJ2-2, with 8 bases aligning to TRBD1. The CDR3 totals 17 residues. CDR1 is LNHDA and CDR2 is SQIVND in the germline V gene (reference sequence). The junction had 8 bases not matched to a gene; V was cut back by 3 bases and J by 2 bases. The CDR3 reads CASSMDGGTGNTGELFF. CDR3 sequence (DNA): TGTGCCAGTAGTATGGATGGGGGGACAGGAAACACCGGGGAGCTGTTTTTT.

As regards this clone: Sequence at one end of the junction differs from germline and may be a read error. The chain links TRBV5-5 to TRBJ2-2, with D possibly matching TRBD2 (6 bases). The CDR3 loop spans 15 amino acids. Per the germline V gene, CDR1 is SGHKS and CDR2 is YYEKEE (reference sequence). Here the CDR3 DNA reads TGCGCCAGCAGTCTTAGCGGATTGAACACCGGGGAGCTGTTTTTT. Translated: CASSLSGLNTGELFF.

The chain employs TRBV18 and TRBJ1-2; D gene unclear. The germline CDR1 and CDR2 sequences are KGHSH and LQKENI. Trimming removed 0 bases at V and 2 bases at J, with 13 bases between. This CDR3 has 16 residues. The CDR3, as DNA: TGTGCCAGCTCACCACCTCTATCGGCTAAGAACTATGGCTACACCTTC. Translated, it gives CASSPPLSAKNYGYTF.

The chain links TRBV5-6 to TRBJ2-3; TRBD1 matches 11 bases. The CDR3 contains 16 residues. The V segment lost 4 bases and the J segment 1 base; nucleotides outside the gene matches: 5. Germline-derived CDR1 and CDR2 are SGHDT and YYEEEE. CDR3 in DNA: TGTGCCAGCAGCCTACGGACAGGGGGCGGCACAGATACGCAGTATTTT. Translation gives CASSLRTGGGTDTQYF.

This chain links TRBV27 with TRBJ2-4, with TRBD2 identical over 9 bases. CDR3 length: 16 amino acids. Germline V gene data show CDR1 as MNHEY and CDR2 as SMNVEV (reference sequence). V shed 7 bases, J shed 5 bases, and the junction held 12 bases outside the gene matches. The CDR3 region has the DNA TGTGCCAGCAAGCCCAATAGCGGGGGCTTACAAAACATTCAGTACTTC. As protein: CASKPNSGGLQNIQYF.